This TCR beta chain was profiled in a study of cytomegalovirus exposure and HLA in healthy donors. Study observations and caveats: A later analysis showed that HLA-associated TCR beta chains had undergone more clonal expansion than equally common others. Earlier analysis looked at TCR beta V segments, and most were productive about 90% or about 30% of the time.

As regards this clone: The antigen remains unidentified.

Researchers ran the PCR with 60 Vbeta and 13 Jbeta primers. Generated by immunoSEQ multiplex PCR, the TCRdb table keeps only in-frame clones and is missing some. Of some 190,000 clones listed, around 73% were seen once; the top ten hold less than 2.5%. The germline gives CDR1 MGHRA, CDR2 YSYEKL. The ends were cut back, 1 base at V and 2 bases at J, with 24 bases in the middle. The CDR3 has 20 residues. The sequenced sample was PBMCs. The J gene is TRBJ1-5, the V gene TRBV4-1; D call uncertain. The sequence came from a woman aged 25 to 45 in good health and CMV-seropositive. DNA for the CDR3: TGCGCCAGCAGCCAAGTTTTGCTTAGAGGTGGAGAACACGGCAATCAGCCCCAGCATTTT. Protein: CASSQVLLRGGEHGNQPQHF.